This T cell receptor (beta chain) stems from a study of T cell responses to AZD1222 COVID-19 vaccine. V was pared by 0 bases and J by 0 bases, with 16 bases between. In germline, CDR1 is SGHTA, CDR2 FQGNSA. The CDR3 is 18 amino acids. As to this clone: Its specificity is unknown.

Study-level points and caveats: At 160-218 and 743-854, vaccine-associated CD4 TCRs were dominant, and they spanned spike. Targeting of unmutated variant regions was reportedly seen in nearly half of spike-specific TCRs. Seropositive status at baseline applied to only a handful of AZD1222 recipients.

Here immunoSEQ multiplex PCR was the method, and the copy in TCRdb shows in-frame clones only, minus some. This repertoire shows 150,000 to 160,000 clones, 88% found once; its top ten account for around 3.2%. The TCR comes from an adult in good health. The sample here was peripheral blood, taken on day 0 of AZD1222 vaccination. The chain joins TRBV7-2 to TRBJ2-3; D could derive from TRBD1 or TRBD2 (5 bases each). The CDR3, as DNA: TGTGCCAGCAGCTTAGCGCCGGGGACGGTGAGGAGCACAGATACGCAGTATTTT. Translation gives CASSLAPGTVRSTDTQYF.